The 24 T cell receptor beta chains below come from one sample, sequenced in a study of shared clonotypes between healthy human individuals. CD45RO-negative, CCR7-positively selected cells formed the naive CD8 fraction, excluding terminally differentiated effector memory CD45RA+ cells. Libraries were prepared by immunoSEQ multiplex PCR; TCRdb keeps only in-frame clonotypes and omits some of them. The table includes under 700,000 clones, around 95% detected once. Material for sequencing was naive CD8+ T cells sorted from blood. These receptors all come from a woman under 40 in good health.

This chain joins TRBV5-6 and TRBJ2-1, with 12 bases lining up with TRBD2. Germline lookup yields CDR1 SGHDT and CDR2 YYEEEE. The ends lost 4 bases at V and 0 bases at J; junction bases unmatched: 11. CDR3 length equals 19 residues. As DNA, the CDR3 is TGTGCCAGCAGCCTAATGCTAGCGGGAGGGCCCAGCTCCTACAATGAGCAGTTCTTC. This translates into CASSLMLAGGPSSYNEQFF.

V gene TRBV28 combines with J gene TRBJ2-3; D remains unclear. Germline CDR1 MDHEN, CDR2 SYDVKM. This CDR3 comprises 13 residues. V lost 3 bases, J lost 12 bases, and 16 bases lay in between. The CDR3 protein is CASSFSLGRVQYF. In nucleotides, the CDR3 is TGTGCCAGCAGTTTCTCCTTAGGAAGGGTTCAGTATTTT.

The rearrangement uses TRBV27 and TRBJ2-1; 10 nucleotides line up with TRBD2. The CDR3 is 15 residues long. CDR1 is MNHEY, CDR2 SMNVEV, per germline (reference sequence). Trimming removed 5 bases from V and 10 bases from J; junction bases left unmatched: 11. CDR3 in DNA: TGTGCCAGCAGTCTGGGACTAGCGAGCTGGGGGGAGCAGTTCTTC. This codes for CASSLGLASWGEQFF.

The gene calls are TRBV28 and TRBJ1-3, with D hard to call. This CDR3 comprises 14 residues. Germline V gene sequence: CDR1 MDHEN, CDR2 SYDVKM. Deletions cut 7 bases from V and 3 bases from J, with 13 bases between. The CDR3 bases are TGTGCCAGCACCATTCGGGGTTTTGGAAACACCATATATTTT. Its translation is CASTIRGFGNTIYF.

This chain links TRBV5-6 with TRBJ2-7; TRBD2 might be the D (6 bases). CDR3 length: 14 residues. Germline loops: CDR1 SGHDT, CDR2 YYEEEE. V was trimmed by 4 bases and J by 7 bases, leaving 18 bases between them. This chain's CDR3 is CASSPIREAGEQYF. The CDR3 nucleotides are TGTGCCAGCAGCCCAATCAGGGAGGCGGGGGAGCAGTACTTC.

The rearrangement joins TRBV10-2 to TRBJ2-3; 7 bases fit TRBD2. The CDR3 is made up of 16 amino acids. After removal of 2 bases from V and 1 base from J, the junction contained 6 bases not matched to a gene. The germline CDR1 and CDR2 sequences are WSHSY and SAAADI. Written as DNA, the CDR3 is TGCGCCAGCAGTGAGCTGCGCGGGAGTCGCACAGATACGCAGTATTTT. It translates to CASSELRGSRTDTQYF.

V gene TRBV7-9 combines with J gene TRBJ2-3; D is unresolved. The germline CDR1 and CDR2 sequences are SEHNR and FQNEAQ (reference sequence). The CDR3 totals 13 residues. Between the trimmed V and J ends, which lost 4 bases and 3 bases, there was a span of 8 bases. The CDR3 sequence: CASSYLGTDTQYF. CDR3 sequence (DNA): TGTGCCAGCAGCTACCTAGGGACAGATACGCAGTATTTT.

With respect to this clone: Other DNA sequences in the same sample also yield this CDR3. The chain carries TRBV5-4 and TRBJ2-7; D is possibly TRBD1 (5 bases). The ends were cut back, 2 bases at V and 1 base at J, with 7 bases in the middle. CDR1 SGHNT and CDR2 YYREEE come from the germline V gene (reference sequence). CDR3 length: 13 residues. The CDR3 sequence is CASSFDRSYEQYF. CDR3 DNA sequence: TGTGCCAGCAGCTTCGACAGATCCTACGAGCAGTACTTC.

The rearrangement joins TRBV4-1 to TRBJ2-1; TRBD2 might be the D (6 bases). CDR1 is MGHRA and CDR2 is YSYEKL in the germline V gene. This CDR3 has 17 residues. V was cut by 2 bases and J by 4 bases, with 18 bases left in between. In DNA form, the CDR3 reads TGCGCCAGCAGCCAAAGCACGGTTCTAGCGTTATACAATGAGCAGTTCTTC. This gives the protein CASSQSTVLALYNEQFF.

This clone was counted once. The chain employs TRBV29-1 and TRBJ2-7; D may be TRBD2 (6 bases). Germline lookup yields CDR1 SQVTM and CDR2 ANQGSEA. Trimming removed 6 bases at V and 0 bases at J, with 18 bases between. The length of the CDR3 is 15 residues. The CDR3 region has the DNA TGCAGCGTGGGAGGTGAGGCTAAGGGCTCCTACGAGCAGTACTTC. Protein product: CSVGGEAKGSYEQYF.

This clone has more than one count but fewer than ten. Distinct nucleotide sequences in the sample also encode this CDR3. The V gene is TRBV7-9, the J gene TRBJ1-1; D might be TRBD1 (5 bases). The germline V gene encodes CDR1 SEHNR and CDR2 FQNEAQ (reference sequence). V was clipped by 3 bases and J by 5 bases, with 7 bases between them. The CDR3 is 12 amino acids. The CDR3 loop reads CASSFPGTEAFF. In nucleotides, the CDR3 is TGTGCCAGCAGCTTTCCAGGGACTGAAGCTTTCTTT. The complete variable domain, with remaining parts taken from reference TRBV7-9 and TRBJ1-1, reads DTGVSQNPRHKITKRGQNVTFRCDPISEHNRLYWYRQTLGQGPEFLTYFQNEAQLEKSRLLSDRFSAERPKGSFSTLEIQRTEQGDSAMYLCASSFPGTEAFFGQGTRLTVV.

V gene TRBV29-1 combines with J gene TRBJ2-6, with TRBD1 matching 10 bases. This CDR3 is 18 amino acids long. V was pared by 0 bases and J by 1 base, with 6 bases of the junction left unmatched. CDR1 and CDR2 from the germline V gene are SQVTM and ANQGSEA. CDR3 region: CSVEEIRDRGSGANVLTF. CDR3 nucleotides: TGCAGCGTTGAAGAGATTCGGGACAGGGGATCTGGGGCCAACGTCCTGACTTTC.

The chain has TRBV6-1 and TRBJ1-2, with D perhaps TRBD1 (5 bases). Trimming took off 1 base at V and 4 bases at J, with 13 bases between the two ends. Germline lookup yields CDR1 MNHNS and CDR2 SASEGT. The CDR3 is 15 amino acids. The CDR3 DNA follows: TGTGCCAGCAGTGAAGGTGACAGTCCTTCCTATGGCTACACCTTC. This gives the protein CASSEGDSPSYGYTF.

The CDR3 coding sequence is TGTGCCAGCAGGCCTACAGATAGCTCCTACAATGAGCAGTTCTTC. This sequence encodes CASRPTDSSYNEQFF. The J gene is TRBJ2-1, the V gene TRBV6-5; D remains unclear. Germline assignment: CDR1 MNHEY and CDR2 SVGAGI. CDR3 size: 15 residues. V shed 6 bases and J shed 0 bases, with 12 bases lying between them.

The chain has TRBV23-1 and TRBJ1-4; D is unresolved. TRBV23-1 has ORF status, its function being uncertain. V was shortened by 1 base and J by 8 bases, with 14 bases between the two germline ends. The CDR3 runs 15 residues. Here the CDR3 reads CASSQLRPPPEKLFF. As DNA, the CDR3 is TGCGCCAGCAGTCAATTGCGGCCCCCCCCGGAAAAACTGTTTTTT.

V is TRBV30 and J is TRBJ2-7; D may be TRBD1 (5 bases). V lost 6 bases and J 1 base, leaving 7 bases between the germline ends. The CDR3 spans 11 residues. Germline CDR1 is GTSNPN and CDR2 is SVGIG (reference sequence). The CDR3 reads CACAGSYEQYF. In DNA form, the CDR3 reads TGTGCCTGCGCAGGGTCCTACGAGCAGTACTTC. Together with reference TRBV30 and TRBJ2-7, the CDR3 gives the full variable domain: SQTIHQWPATLVQPVGSPLSLECTVEGTSNPNLYWYRQAAGRGLQLLFYSVGIGQISSEVPQNLSASRPQDRQFILSSKKLLLSDSGFYLCACAGSYEQYFGPGTRLTVT.

This chain uses TRBV11-2 with TRBJ2-1; D might be TRBD1 or TRBD2, each matching 5 bases. V was shortened by 3 bases and J by 6 bases, with 6 bases between the two germline ends. Germline V gene lookup returns CDR1 SGHAT and CDR2 FQNNGV. This CDR3 comprises 12 residues. The CDR3 loop is CASSLGPNEQFF. CDR3 sequence (DNA): TGTGCCAGCAGCTTGGGACCCAATGAGCAGTTCTTC.

The rearrangement joins TRBV11-2 to TRBJ2-7; D is ambiguous. Per germline, CDR1 SGHAT and CDR2 FQNNGV. The V end was cut by 2 bases, the J end by 3 bases, with 14 bases between. The CDR3 loop spans 15 amino acids. The CDR3 loop is CASSLYTAFRYEQYF. For the CDR3, the DNA is TGTGCCAGCAGCTTATACACCGCCTTTCGCTACGAGCAGTACTTC.

The V call is TRBV29-1, the J call TRBJ2-1, with 9 bases aligning to TRBD1. The V gene end was trimmed by 7 bases and the J gene end by 7 bases; junction bases not matched to a gene: 8. From germline, CDR1 is SQVTM and CDR2 ANQGSEA. CDR3 length: 13 amino acids. CDR3 sequence reads: CSAPGQGKNEQFF. In nucleotides, the CDR3 is TGCAGCGCTCCGGGACAGGGTAAAAATGAGCAGTTCTTC.

This chain uses TRBV5-5 with TRBJ2-7; 7 bases map to TRBD2. Germline values: CDR1 SGHKS, CDR2 YYEKEE (reference sequence). V dropped 1 base and J dropped 1; count of bases not matched to a gene: 8. CDR3 length: 16 amino acids. The CDR3 region has the DNA TGTGCCAGCAGCTTGACGCTAGCGGTACCATCCTACGAGCAGTACTTC. Its translation: CASSLTLAVPSYEQYF.

V gene TRBV13 combines with J gene TRBJ2-5; no reliable D call. The DNA end is more similar to TRBJ2-7, so the J call may be wrong. Germline V gene sequence: CDR1 PRHDT, CDR2 FYEKMQ (reference sequence). The length of the CDR3 is 12 residues. CDR3 loop: CASSSPGYEQYF. The CDR3 DNA reads TGTGCCAGCAGTTCTCCGGGCTACGAGCAGTACTTC.

The chain couples TRBV5-4 to TRBJ2-7, with D possibly being TRBD1 or TRBD2 (5 bases each). The CDR3 loop spans 15 amino acids. Germline CDR1 SGHNT, CDR2 YYREEE (reference sequence). Trimming stripped 4 bases from V and 7 bases from J, with 21 bases between. CDR3 nucleotides: TGTGCCAGCAGCCACGCGGACGGGGACCCCTTGGAGCAGTACTTC. Protein sequence: CASSHADGDPLEQYF.

The table lists this clone with a count of one. The rearrangement uses TRBV27 and TRBJ2-7, with a possible D match to TRBD1 (5 bases). CDR1 and CDR2 from the germline V gene are MNHEY and SMNVEV (reference sequence). Trimming removed 3 bases at V and 1 base at J, with 16 bases between. The CDR3 is made up of 16 amino acids. The CDR3 bases are TGTGCCAGCAGTTTGGTTGGCGCAGGGAAGTCCTACGAGCAGTACTTC. As protein: CASSLVGAGKSYEQYF.

The J gene is TRBJ2-2, the V gene TRBV9; D is unresolved. Germline loops: CDR1 SGDLS, CDR2 YYNGEE. This CDR3 contains 13 residues. V lost 0 bases, J lost 4 bases, and 4 bases lay in between. The CDR3 DNA is TGTGCCAGCAGCGTAGAAGGCACCGGGGAGCTGTTTTTT. It is translated as CASSVEGTGELFF.